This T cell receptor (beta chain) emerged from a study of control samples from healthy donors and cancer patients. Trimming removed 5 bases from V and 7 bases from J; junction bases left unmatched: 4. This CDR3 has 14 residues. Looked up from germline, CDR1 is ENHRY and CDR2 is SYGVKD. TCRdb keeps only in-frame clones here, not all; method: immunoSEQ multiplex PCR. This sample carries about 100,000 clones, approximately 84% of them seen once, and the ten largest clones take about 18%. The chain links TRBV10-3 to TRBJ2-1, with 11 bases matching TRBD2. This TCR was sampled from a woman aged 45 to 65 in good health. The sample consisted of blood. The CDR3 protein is CAISPTSGVNEQFF. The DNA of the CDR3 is TGTGCCATCAGTCCGACTAGCGGGGTTAATGAGCAGTTCTTC.